One and the same sample provided the 5 T cell receptor beta chains below, sequenced in a study of blood T cell repertoires in COVID-19. The method was immunoSEQ multiplex PCR; TCRdb's version includes in-frame clones alone and lacks a portion of them. The sample lists fewer than 300,000 clones, roughly 87% occurring once. The specimen was peripheral blood. The receptors were sampled from a human donor in a cohort sampled during active COVID-19.

The chain is built from TRBV6-2 or TRBV6-3 and TRBJ2-1; 9 bases match TRBD1. V trimming: 5 bases; J trimming: 7 bases; junction bases outside the gene matches: 9. The CDR3 is 15 residues long. The germline V gene has CDR1 MNHEY and CDR2 SVGEGT. CDR3 sequence reads: CASSTTGGFWNEQFF. The CDR3 DNA reads TGTGCCAGCAGTACAACAGGGGGCTTTTGGAATGAGCAGTTCTTC.

This clone appeared once. J is TRBJ2-3 and V is TRBV2, with unresolved D. CDR1 and CDR2 (germline): SNHLY, FYNNEI. CDR3 length: 14 residues. V was pared by 7 bases and J by 0 bases, with 11 bases between. Here the CDR3 reads CASMLEASTDTQYF. DNA of the CDR3: TGTGCCAGCATGCTCGAAGCTAGCACAGATACGCAGTATTTT.

The chain is built from TRBV3-1 (or the pseudogene TRBV3-2) and TRBJ2-1; 7 bases agree with TRBD2. Germline values: CDR1 LGHDT, CDR2 YNNKEL (reference sequence). The CDR3 is 16 residues long. The ends lost 0 bases at V and 11 bases at J; junction bases unmatched: 13. The CDR3: CASSQDLMGGLRKQFF. CDR3 DNA sequence: TGTGCCAGCAGCCAAGATTTGATGGGAGGGCTTCGGAAGCAGTTCTTC.

This clone occurred once. CDR3 residues: CATSGDGRGETQYF. CDR3 sequence (DNA): TGTGCCACCAGTGGCGACGGGAGGGGAGAGACCCAGTACTTC. V gene TRBV24-1 combines with J gene TRBJ2-5, with TRBD2 matching over 8 bases. CDR1 KGHDR and CDR2 SFDVKD come from the germline V gene. Trimming at V came to 5 bases and at J to 4 bases, leaving 5 bases not matched to a gene. The CDR3 extends over 14 amino acids.

This sequence joins TRBV19 and TRBJ2-7, with 8 bases matching TRBD2. CDR1 is LNHDA and CDR2 is SQIVND in the germline V gene (reference sequence). This CDR3 is 14 amino acids long. The V gene end was trimmed by 5 bases and the J gene end by 4 bases; junction bases not matched to a gene: 7. The CDR3 region is CASSRTSGFYEQYF. CDR3 bases: TGTGCCAGTAGTCGAACTAGCGGATTTTACGAGCAGTACTTC.